This T cell receptor (beta chain) was retrieved from a study of blood T cell repertoires in COVID-19 (TCRdb year 2020). Study-wide context: Collaborator samples came from the United States, Italy and Spain and covered acute and convalescent phases of COVID-19. The material from the prospective study consisted of cDNA or gDNA derived from T cells, B-cell-depleted T cells, or PBMCs. The dataset comprised deeply sampled blood TCRbeta repertoires from subjects exposed to, actively infected with, or recovered from COVID-19. The repertoires were made available in a free public database intended to serve as a resource for research on the immune response to SARS-CoV-2. The samples were drawn from the first 160 participants of the ongoing ImmuneRACE study and from 950 to 1,500 subjects provided by 6 global collaborators. A de-identified subject ID, COVID-19 status, age in years and sex were almost always included in the sample metadata. Where HLA class I and class II types were available, the types were taken from metadata supplied by the sample provider, not from assay-based typing.

This clone occurred once. It lacks a known antigen. Qualities for individual bases were not recorded, and no much larger clone is one base off. V loses 0 bases, J loses 5 bases, and the germline ends lie 11 bases apart. From the cysteine up to the phenylalanine, the CDR3 has a length of 14 residues. Of the read, only the CDR3 DNA is kept; its 42 bases are in frame from base 1. CDR1 is given as SGHRS and CDR2 as YFSETQ, both from the germline V gene. In Seattle, one collaborating source enrolled patients while the infection was active and tracked those patients longitudinally over the course of disease. The collaborating institutions used their own protocols to collect whole blood in K2EDTA tubes. For TCRbeta analysis, collaborators shipped samples in one of three forms: frozen whole blood, isolated PBMCs, or DNA extracted from either of those sample types. General study outcomes and caveats: The amount of clinical and demographic metadata varied by source and participant and was provided uncurated.

TCRbeta CDR3 regions were amplified from genomic DNA using the immunoSEQ Assay, a bias-controlled multiplex PCR. For the original study's pipeline: The number of nucleated cells in each sample was estimated by amplification of reference gene primers within the assay. To quantify the absolute abundance of each unique TCRbeta CDR3 rearrangement, sequence reads were collapsed and filtered. Productive Simpson clonality was computed per sample as the square root of Simpson's diversity index over productive rearrangements. TCRdb took this table from immuneACCESS and kept in-frame rearrangements with V and J called. Such tables lack part of the clones; where checked against another copy, unresolved V genes explain under half of the gap, and the rest is unexplained. Clonal size and the V and J genes are those of that table, whereas D and trimming came from the DNA. The sample profile shows around 190,000 clones; roughly 82% of them were found once. The ten top clones hold approximately 8% of the sample.

Sequenced sample: peripheral blood. The TCR was taken from a woman aged 55-69 years with COVID-19, enrolled during active disease. The rearrangement joined TRBV5-1 to TRBJ2-5; TRBD2 might be the D gene, on 6 matching bases. For the CDR3, the sequence is CASSLGTTAETQYF. At the DNA level, the sequence is TGCGCCAGCAGCTTGGGGACTACCGCCGAGACCCAGTACTTC.